The rows below give T cell receptor beta chains drawn from one sample of a study of cytomegalovirus exposure and HLA in healthy donors. Repertoires were generated with immunoSEQ multiplex PCR, while TCRdb's copy carries only in-frame clones and drops some. This table holds about 130,000 clones, around 74% found once. Source material: PBMCs. The source is a middle-aged man in good health and CMV-seropositive. Each CDR3 is given with its conserved first and last residue. Each record gives: clone size, J gene, D gene, V gene, CDR3 protein, CDR3 DNA. A D gene is named only where the DNA matches it firmly. Clone size is given for some rows only: seen once, a few or many times, or a class if the clone is expanded.

NA | TRBJ2-6 | NA | TRBV5-1 | CASSPGTVFSGANVLTF | TGCGCCAGCAGCCCCGGGACTGTATTCTCTGGGGCCAACGTCCTGACTTTC
once | TRBJ2-7 | TRBD2 | TRBV18 | CASSPLPGTSGGAYEQYF | TGTGCCAGCTCACCTCTACCCGGGACTAGCGGGGGGGCCTACGAGCAGTACTTC
NA | TRBJ2-1 | NA | TRBV28 | CASTEGGLYNEQFF | TGTGCCAGCACCGAGGGAGGACTGTACAATGAGCAGTTCTTC
NA | TRBJ2-7 | NA | TRBV19 | CASSIDPYSVEQYF | TGTGCCAGTAGTATAGATCCTTACAGTGTAGAGCAGTACTTC
NA | TRBJ2-2 | NA | TRBV2 | CASSESGANTGELFF | TGTGCCAGCAGTGAATCGGGTGCCAACACCGGGGAGCTGTTTTTT
NA | TRBJ1-3 | NA | TRBV27 | CASSLGVRGTGNTIYF | TGTGCCAGCAGTTTAGGTGTAAGGGGCACTGGAAACACCATATATTTT
NA | TRBJ1-1 | NA | TRBV28 | CASSSTGSNTEAFF | TGTGCCAGCAGTTCTACAGGGTCGAACACTGAAGCTTTCTTT
NA | TRBJ2-7 | TRBD1 | TRBV6-1 | CASNSRGQGVDEQYF | TGTGCCAGCAATTCCCGGGGACAGGGCGTCGACGAGCAGTACTTC
NA | TRBJ2-7 | TRBD2 | TRBV15 | CATSLALAESYEQYF | TGTGCCACCAGCCTAGCCCTAGCGGAGTCCTACGAGCAGTACTTC
NA | TRBJ2-1 | TRBD1 | TRBV5-1 | CASSQDRANNLLNEQFF | TGCGCCAGCAGCCAAGACAGGGCTAATAACCTTCTCAATGAGCAGTTCTTC
once | TRBJ2-7 | NA | TRBV10-3 | CATQTAAYVEQYF | TGTGCCACTCAGACAGCAGCCTACGTCGAGCAGTACTTC
NA | TRBJ1-5 | NA | TRBV29-1 | CSVYAVGQPQHF | TGCAGCGTTTACGCCGTCGGTCAGCCCCAGCATTTT
NA | TRBJ2-1 | NA | TRBV4-1 | CASSRSYNEQFF | TGCGCCAGCAGCCGTAGTTACAATGAGCAGTTCTTC
NA | TRBJ2-7 | NA | TRBV6-1 | CASSEAQGTTYEQYF | TGTGCCAGCAGTGAAGCACAGGGTACCACCTACGAGCAGTACTTC
NA | TRBJ2-2 | TRBD2 | TRBV30 | CAWNLGGTSGRVTGELFF | TGTGCCTGGAACCTCGGTGGGACTAGCGGGAGGGTCACCGGGGAGCTGTTTTTT
NA | TRBJ2-7 | TRBD2 | TRBV27 | CASSRVAGDCEQYF | TGTGCCAGCAGTCGGGTAGCGGGAGATTGCGAGCAGTACTTC
NA | TRBJ2-7 | TRBD2 | TRBV27 | CASSLLAGAPGEQYF | TGTGCCAGCAGTCTACTAGCGGGGGCCCCCGGTGAGCAGTACTTC
few | TRBJ2-7 | TRBD1 | TRBV7-8 | CASSFGTGTYEQYF | TGTGCCAGCAGCTTCGGGACAGGAACCTACGAGCAGTACTTC
NA | TRBJ2-1 | NA | TRBV7-9 | CASSAVGGVMQFF | TGTGCCAGCAGTGCGGTAGGGGGGGTGATGCAGTTCTTC
NA | TRBJ2-3 | NA | TRBV27 | CASSLSGRGADTQYF | TGTGCCAGCAGTTTATCAGGCAGGGGCGCAGATACGCAGTATTTT
NA | TRBJ2-5 | NA | TRBV7-2 | CASSLDGTLRETQYF | TGTGCCAGCAGCTTAGACGGGACTTTAAGGGAGACCCAGTACTTC
once | TRBJ1-1 | NA | TRBV6-4 | CASSDGPQGQAEAFF | TGTGCCAGCAGTGACGGACCTCAGGGGCAAGCTGAAGCTTTCTTT
NA | TRBJ1-5 | TRBD1 | TRBV2 | CASNIGGFGNQPQHF | TGTGCCAGCAATATAGGGGGCTTCGGCAATCAGCCCCAGCATTTT
NA | TRBJ2-3 | TRBD2 | TRBV5-4 | CASKYSGETTDTQYF | TGTGCCAGCAAGTATAGCGGGGAGACCACAGATACGCAGTATTTT
NA | TRBJ1-1 | NA | TRBV10-3 | CAITSGAPGMNTEAFF | TGTGCCATCACCTCCGGCGCCCCCGGGATGAACACTGAAGCTTTCTTT
NA | TRBJ2-2 | TRBD1 | TRBV9 | CASSVVQGGAGELFF | TGTGCCAGCAGCGTAGTACAGGGGGGCGCCGGGGAGCTGTTTTTT
NA | TRBJ2-7 | NA | TRBV5-5 | CASSSNRAVSYEQYF | TGTGCCAGCAGCTCCAACAGGGCCGTCTCCTACGAGCAGTACTTC
NA | TRBJ1-2 | NA | TRBV28 | CASSQTGQFLGGYTF | TGTGCCAGCAGCCAAACGGGACAATTCCTGGGGGGCTACACCTTC
NA | TRBJ1-2 | TRBD1 | TRBV5-1 | CASSTTGADSNRGYTF | TGCGCCAGCAGCACGACAGGGGCTGACTCAAACCGTGGCTACACCTTC
NA | TRBJ1-3 | NA | TRBV18 | CASSPQNNRETGNTIYF | TGTGCCAGCTCACCACAGAACAACAGGGAGACGGGAAACACCATATATTTT
NA | TRBJ1-2 | TRBD1 | TRBV15 | CATSVSGTGGVCGYTF | TGTGCCACCAGCGTCTCCGGGACAGGGGGCGTCTGTGGCTACACCTTC
NA | TRBJ1-5 | NA | TRBV27 | CASSLQGIGQPQHF | TGTGCCAGCAGTTTACAGGGGATCGGCCAGCCCCAGCATTTT
NA | TRBJ1-2 | TRBD1 | TRBV28 | CASSFRQGVYGYTF | TGTGCCAGCAGTTTTCGGCAGGGGGTATATGGCTACACCTTC
NA | TRBJ2-5 | NA | TRBV27 | CASSRGALETQYF | TGTGCCAGCAGCCGGGGGGCTTTAGAGACCCAGTACTTC
NA | TRBJ2-1 | NA | TRBV7-7 | CASTPISVAPGEQFF | TGTGCTAGCACCCCCATCAGCGTCGCCCCCGGTGAGCAGTTCTTC
NA | TRBJ2-7 | NA | TRBV20-1 | CSANRDDEQYF | TGCAGTGCTAACAGGGATGACGAGCAGTACTTC
few | TRBJ2-5 | TRBD2 | TRBV12-5 | CASGMTAGGETQYF | TGTGCTAGTGGAATGACAGCGGGAGGAGAGACCCAGTACTTC
NA | TRBJ1-1 | NA | TRBV2 | CASSEAHRRAFF | TGTGCCAGCAGTGAAGCGCACAGGCGAGCTTTCTTT
NA | TRBJ1-6 | TRBD1 | TRBV6-5 | CASSYGTDNSPLHF | TGTGCCAGCAGTTACGGGACAGATAATTCACCCCTCCACTTT
once | TRBJ2-5 | NA | TRBV7-9 | CASSLGGGVGQETQYF | TGTGCCAGCAGCTTGGGCGGAGGGGTCGGGCAAGAGACCCAGTACTTC
few | TRBJ1-1 | NA | TRBV13 | CASSLAPQGSEAFF | TGTGCCAGCAGCTTAGCCCCGCAGGGGTCTGAAGCTTTCTTT
NA | TRBJ1-5 | TRBD1 | TRBV15 | CATSRDLEGAYSNQPQHF | TGTGCCACCAGCAGAGATTTGGAGGGGGCCTATAGCAATCAGCCCCAGCATTTT
NA | TRBJ2-3 | NA | TRBV6-6 | CASMQRNTDTQYF | TGTGCCAGCATGCAGCGGAACACAGATACGCAGTATTTT
once | TRBJ2-5 | TRBD2 | TRBV9 | CASSFSGGAEETQYF | TGTGCCAGCAGCTTTAGCGGGGGGGCCGAAGAGACCCAGTACTTC
NA | TRBJ1-1 | TRBD1 | TRBV5-1 | CASSSGQGSNTEAFF | TGCGCCAGCAGCTCCGGACAGGGCTCGAACACTGAAGCTTTCTTT
NA | TRBJ2-2 | TRBD1 | TRBV18 | CASSPTTGGGGELFF | TGTGCCAGCTCACCCACGACAGGGGGCGGCGGGGAGCTGTTTTTT
NA | TRBJ1-5 | NA | TRBV19 | CASSILVTANQPQHF | TGTGCCAGTAGTATTTTGGTCACAGCCAATCAGCCCCAGCATTTT
NA | TRBJ1-1 | TRBD1 | TRBV2 | CASLSGGSTEAFF | TGTGCCAGCCTTTCAGGGGGCAGCACTGAAGCTTTCTTT
NA | TRBJ1-2 | NA | TRBV5-4 | CASSLQGPYGYTF | TGTGCCAGCAGCCTACAGGGCCCTTATGGCTACACCTTC
few | TRBJ1-5 | NA | TRBV2 | CASSERQGAFNQPQHF | TGTGCCAGCAGTGAACGGCAGGGCGCTTTCAATCAGCCCCAGCATTTT
few | TRBJ1-5 | NA | TRBV7-8 | CASSLSGGGNQPQHF | TGTGCCAGCAGCTTAAGTGGCGGGGGAAATCAGCCCCAGCATTTT
NA | TRBJ2-7 | TRBD2 | TRBV6-1 | CASFRAGALPNEQYF | TGTGCCAGCTTCAGGGCGGGAGCACTTCCAAACGAGCAGTACTTC
NA | TRBJ2-2 | NA | TRBV7-6 | CASSLDGDDGELFF | TGTGCCAGCAGCTTAGACGGGGATGACGGGGAGCTGTTTTTT
NA | TRBJ1-4 | NA | TRBV7-9 | CASSLDSFNEKLFF | TGTGCCAGCAGCTTAGATTCGTTTAATGAAAAACTGTTTTTT